Listed below are T cell receptor beta chains from one sample, sequenced in a study of blood T cell repertoires in COVID-19. The assay was immunoSEQ multiplex PCR, and TCRdb's table has in-frame clones only and misses some. The table records approximately 260,000 clones, approximately 91% of them present only once. Sequenced sample: peripheral blood. The receptors shown here come from a woman in her forties who had recovered from COVID-19. The CDR3 runs from the conserved cysteine through the conserved F or W. D genes are given only for firm matches. Rows may omit the clone size; those that give it use once, few, many or a size class.

size	V	D	J	CDR3	DNA
.	TRBV7-2	.	TRBJ2-7	CASSSGLEGVSGQYF	TGTGCCAGCAGCTCCGGACTAGAGGGGGTTTCGGGGCAGTACTTC
.	TRBV15	.	TRBJ2-5	CATSRDLSPPGTQYF	TGTGCCACCAGCAGAGATCTCAGCCCCCCAGGGACCCAGTACTTC
.	TRBV24-1	TRBD1	TRBJ2-3	CATSDFGRGLGDTQYF	TGTGCCACCAGTGATTTCGGCAGGGGGCTGGGGGATACGCAGTATTTT
.	TRBV7-9	TRBD2	TRBJ2-1	CASSPRAGGVYNEQFF	TGTGCCAGCAGCCCGCGGGCGGGAGGTGTTTACAATGAGCAGTTCTTC
.	TRBV7-2	TRBD2	TRBJ2-3	CASSPLAGTTSGTDTQYF	TGTGCCAGCAGCCCCTTGGCAGGGACTACCTCAGGCACAGATACGCAGTATTTT
once	TRBV5-6	.	TRBJ2-3	CASSFWAGPDTQYF	TGTGCCAGCAGCTTTTGGGCAGGGCCAGATACGCAGTATTTT
.	TRBV19	.	TRBJ1-2	CASRLFGGDGDGYTF	TGTGCCAGTAGGCTATTCGGAGGAGACGGGGATGGCTACACCTTC
once	TRBV5-8	TRBD1	TRBJ1-6	CASNLGQGVGSPLHF	TGTGCCAGCAACCTGGGACAGGGGGTTGGTTCACCCCTCCACTTT
.	TRBV27	.	TRBJ1-5	CASRPAGSNQPQHF	TGTGCCAGCAGACCAGCAGGGAGCAATCAGCCCCAGCATTTT
.	TRBV6-1	.	TRBJ2-2	CASSEREGLTGELFF	TGTGCCAGCAGTGAAAGAGAGGGTCTCACCGGGGAGCTGTTTTTT
.	TRBV10-3	.	TRBJ2-7	CAIRDTGSSYEQYF	TGTGCCATCAGGGACACAGGGAGCTCCTACGAGCAGTACTTC
few	TRBV19	.	TRBJ1-6	CASSPFRSTTNNSPLHF	TGTGCCAGTAGTCCCTTCCGGAGTACAACAAATAATTCACCCCTCCACTTT
.	TRBV11-3	.	TRBJ2-3	CASSRGGDISADTQYF	TGTGCCAGCAGCCGAGGGGGGGACATAAGCGCAGATACGCAGTATTTT
.	TRBV9	.	TRBJ2-1	CASSVVSPPSEQFF	TGTGCCAGCAGCGTAGTTTCCCCCCCAAGCGAGCAGTTCTTC
.	TRBV30	TRBD2	TRBJ2-7	CAWSVRRTSGSLDEQYF	TGTGCCTGGAGTGTACGGAGGACTAGCGGGAGTCTTGATGAGCAGTACTTC
.	TRBV6-5	TRBD2	TRBJ2-1	CASGAGLLYNEQFF	TGTGCCAGTGGAGCGGGATTGCTTTACAATGAGCAGTTCTTC
.	TRBV4-3	.	TRBJ1-1	CASSQEWHGGTEAFF	TGCGCCAGCAGCCAAGAGTGGCACGGAGGCACTGAAGCTTTCTTT
.	TRBV11-1	TRBD2	TRBJ2-1	CASSLGTSGRFNEQFF	TGTGCCAGCAGCTTAGGAACTAGCGGGAGATTTAATGAGCAGTTCTTC
.	TRBV5-1	.	TRBJ2-3	CASSPGSFSDTQYF	TGCGCCAGCAGCCCCGGGTCTTTCTCAGATACGCAGTATTTT
.	TRBV28	.	TRBJ1-2	CASSSTGSVYGYTF	TGTGCCAGCAGTTCCACAGGGTCGGTCTATGGCTACACCTTC
.	TRBV12-3/TRBV12-4	.	TRBJ2-1	CASSFFPVEQFF	TGTGCCAGCAGTTTTTTCCCGGTGGAGCAGTTCTTC
.	TRBV5-1	TRBD2	TRBJ2-7	CASSLTSGRLRDEQYF	TGCGCCAGCAGCTTGACAAGCGGGAGACTTCGGGACGAGCAGTACTTC
.	TRBV6-5	.	TRBJ2-5	CASTGLEQTQYF	TGTGCCAGCACGGGGTTAGAGCAGACCCAGTACTTC
once	TRBV3-1/TRBV3-2	TRBD1	TRBJ2-5	CASSPSRDRVETQYF	TGTGCCAGCAGCCCCTCTCGGGACAGGGTCGAGACCCAGTACTTC
few	TRBV6-5	.	TRBJ1-5	CASSPGRDGNQPQHF	TGTGCCAGCAGCCCAGGGAGGGACGGCAATCAGCCCCAGCATTTT
once	TRBV7-2	.	TRBJ1-1	CASSLSRRSTEAFF	TGTGCCAGCAGCTTAAGCCGTCGATCCACTGAAGCTTTCTTT
once	TRBV9	.	TRBJ2-2	CASSVDPLGAANTGELFF	TGTGCCAGCAGCGTAGATCCCTTAGGGGCCGCGAACACCGGGGAGCTGTTTTTT
.	TRBV7-3	.	TRBJ1-6	CASSLKAGNSPLHF	TGTGCCAGCAGCTTAAAGGCGGGTAATTCACCCCTCCACTTT
.	TRBV7-9	.	TRBJ1-3	CASRNRDSVGLSGNTIYF	TGTGCCAGCAGAAACCGGGACTCGGTAGGCCTCTCTGGAAACACCATATATTTT
few	TRBV2	.	TRBJ1-6	CASSDQGLENSPLHF	TGTGCCAGCAGTGACCAGGGCCTCGAAAATTCACCCCTCCACTTT
.	TRBV7-8	TRBD1	TRBJ1-2	CASSFPDRPNYGYTF	TGTGCCAGCAGCTTTCCGGACAGGCCTAACTATGGCTACACCTTC
.	TRBV5-4	TRBD2	TRBJ2-3	CASSLRTSGGAWIGTDTQYF	TGTGCCAGCAGCTTACGGACTAGCGGGGGGGCCTGGATAGGAACAGATACGCAGTATTTT
few	TRBV5-1	TRBD1	TRBJ2-1	CASSRDRGGSYNEQFF	TGCGCCAGCAGCCGCGACAGGGGAGGCTCCTACAATGAGCAGTTCTTC
.	TRBV9	.	TRBJ2-7	CASSVLPEDLYEQYF	TGTGCCAGCAGCGTATTACCGGAGGACCTCTACGAGCAGTACTTC
.	TRBV25-1	.	TRBJ2-3	CASSVVGPTDTQYF	TGTGCCAGCAGTGTGGTTGGGCCCACAGATACGCAGTATTTT
few	TRBV11-3	.	TRBJ2-7	CASSLGFYGEQYF	TGTGCCAGCAGCTTAGGCTTCTACGGCGAGCAGTACTTC
.	TRBV7-3	.	TRBJ2-2	CASSPRVSGELFF	TGTGCCAGCAGCCCTCGGGTGTCCGGGGAGCTGTTTTTT
.	TRBV5-1	.	TRBJ2-1	CASSLVGSLYNEQFF	TGCGCCAGCAGCTTGGTCGGGAGCTTATACAATGAGCAGTTCTTC
.	TRBV7-2	.	TRBJ1-4	CASSLDRSTNEKLFF	TGTGCCAGCAGCCTAGACAGATCAACTAATGAAAAACTGTTTTTT
.	TRBV6-5	.	TRBJ1-5	CASKRDNSNQPQHF	TGTGCCAGCAAGCGAGATAATAGCAATCAGCCCCAGCATTTT
.	TRBV6-1	.	TRBJ1-1	CASSEQGSRDTEAFF	TGTGCCAGCAGTGAACAGGGAAGTAGGGACACTGAAGCTTTCTTT
.	TRBV5-5	TRBD1	TRBJ2-5	CASSFQAGGVRETQYF	TGTGCCAGCAGCTTCCAGGCAGGGGGAGTGAGAGAGACCCAGTACTTC
.	TRBV2	TRBD1	TRBJ1-1	CASSPGTGGGKAFF	TGTGCCAGCAGTCCCGGGACAGGGGGGGGCAAAGCTTTCTTT
.	TRBV11-3	.	TRBJ2-7	CASSLEPSSYEQYF	TGTGCCAGCAGCTTAGAACCGAGCTCCTACGAGCAGTACTTC
.	TRBV29-1	TRBD2	TRBJ2-3	CSVERVAGGNTDTQYF	TGCAGCGTTGAGAGGGTTGCGGGAGGGAACACAGATACGCAGTATTTT
.	TRBV18	.	TRBJ2-3	CASSSAGRTDTQYF	TGTGCCAGCTCCTCAGCGGGCCGCACAGATACGCAGTATTTT
.	TRBV2	TRBD2	TRBJ2-3	CASRVTSGTDTQYF	TGTGCCAGCAGGGTGACTAGCGGGACAGATACGCAGTATTTT
.	TRBV29-1	TRBD1	TRBJ2-2	CSATGQGATGTGELFF	TGCAGCGCGACGGGACAGGGGGCTACCGGAACCGGGGAGCTGTTTTTT
.	TRBV6-2/TRBV6-3	.	TRBJ1-1	CASSYGWRAFF	TGTGCCAGCAGTTACGGTTGGAGAGCTTTCTTT
.	TRBV11-1	TRBD1	TRBJ1-6	CASSQTGVIDNSPLHF	TGTGCCAGCAGCCAGACAGGGGTCATCGATAATTCACCCCTCCACTTT
once	TRBV7-8	.	TRBJ2-4	CASSLPGAKNIQYF	TGTGCCAGCAGCTTGCCGGGAGCCAAAAACATTCAGTACTTC
.	TRBV30	.	TRBJ1-2	CAWTGNNYGYTF	TGTGCCTGGACAGGGAATAACTATGGCTACACCTTC
.	TRBV4-3	.	TRBJ2-6	CASSQDLRSGANVLTF	TGCGCCAGCAGCCAAGACCTCCGCTCTGGGGCCAACGTCCTGACTTTC
.	TRBV28	TRBD1	TRBJ2-1	CASSPDRGGIRSYNEQFF	TGTGCCAGCAGTCCAGACAGGGGGGGAATTAGGTCCTACAATGAGCAGTTCTTC
.	TRBV9	TRBD1	TRBJ1-2	CVSSSIRQGGYYGYTF	TGTGTCAGCAGCTCCATCCGACAGGGAGGATACTACGGCTACACCTTC
.	TRBV18	.	TRBJ2-2	CASSHDSFDTGELFF	TGTGCCAGCTCACACGACTCCTTTGACACCGGGGAGCTGTTTTTT
.	TRBV7-3	.	TRBJ2-5	CASSLYAGFGETQYF	TGTGCCAGCAGCTTATACGCAGGGTTTGGAGAGACCCAGTACTTC
once	TRBV20-1	.	TRBJ2-7	CSARDSYEQYF	TGCAGTGCGAGGGACTCCTACGAGCAGTACTTC